This T cell receptor (beta chain) was observed in a study of human T cells and chemical hapten exposure. Points from the study as a whole: Alopecia in all donors means immunity may differ from healthy individuals.

On this clonotype: Its specificity is not known.

MiXCR, applied by TCRdb to the RACE reads, yields one record per CDR3 protein. The sample lists 75,000 to 100,000 distinct CDR3 sequences, 7% to 10% occurring once. This sample's time point: patch test 2, 6 weeks after DPC sensitization. Treatment indicated: therapeutic diphenylcyclopropenone sensitization with weekly scalp DPC. With 1 base removed from V and 7 bases from J, the gap between germline ends came to 13 bases. The CDR3 consists of 14 residues. This TCR was recovered from a middle-aged woman with alopecia areata. Some clones in this sample may be carry-over from other donors' samples. The chain has TRBV12-3 or TRBV12-4 and TRBJ1-1; possibly TRBD1 for D (6 bases). Material: whole blood, obtained in connection with sensitization to the hapten diphenylcyclopropenone (DPC). CDR3 DNA: TGTGCCAGCAGTTTAGGAGGGGGTGGACATGAAGCTTTCTTT. It yields the protein CASSLGGGGHEAFF.